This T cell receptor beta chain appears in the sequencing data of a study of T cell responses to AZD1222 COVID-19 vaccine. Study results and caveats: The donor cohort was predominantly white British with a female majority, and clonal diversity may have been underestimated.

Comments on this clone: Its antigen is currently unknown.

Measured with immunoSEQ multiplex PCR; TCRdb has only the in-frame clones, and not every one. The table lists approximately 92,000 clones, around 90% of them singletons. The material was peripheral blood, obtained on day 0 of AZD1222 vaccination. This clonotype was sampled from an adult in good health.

CDR3 in amino acids: CASSIEQYDGYTF. The CDR3 DNA reads TGTGCCAGTAGTATCGAGCAGTACGATGGCTACACCTTC. The rearrangement links TRBV19 to TRBJ1-2; D gene uncertain. The V gene lost 3 bases and the J gene lost 6 bases, with 11 bases spanning the gap. Germline V gene lookup returns CDR1 LNHDA and CDR2 SQIVND (reference sequence). The CDR3 spans 13 residues. Full variable domain (missing parts from reference TRBV19 and TRBJ1-2): DGGITQSPKYLFRKEGQNVTLSCEQNLNHDAMYWYRQDPGQGLRLIYYSQIVNDFQKGDIAEGYSVSREKKESFPLTVTSAQKNPTAFYLCASSIEQYDGYTFGSGTRLTVV.